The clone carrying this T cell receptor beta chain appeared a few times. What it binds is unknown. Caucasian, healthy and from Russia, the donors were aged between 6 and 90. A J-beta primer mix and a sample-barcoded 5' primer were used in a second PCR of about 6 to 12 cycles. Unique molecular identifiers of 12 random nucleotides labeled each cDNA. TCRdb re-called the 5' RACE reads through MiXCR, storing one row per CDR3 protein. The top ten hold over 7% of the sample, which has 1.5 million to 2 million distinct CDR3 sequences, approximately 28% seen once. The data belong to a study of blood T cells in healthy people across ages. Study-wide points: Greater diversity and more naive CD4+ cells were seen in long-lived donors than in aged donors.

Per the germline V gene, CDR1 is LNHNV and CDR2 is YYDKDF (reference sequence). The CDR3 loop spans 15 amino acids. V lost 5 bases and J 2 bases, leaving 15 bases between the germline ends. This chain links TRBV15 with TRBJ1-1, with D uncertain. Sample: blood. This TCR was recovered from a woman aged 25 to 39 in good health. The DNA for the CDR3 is TGTGCCACCAGCGGACTCCGGACGGTTAACACTGAAGCTTTCTTT. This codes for CATSGLRTVNTEAFF.